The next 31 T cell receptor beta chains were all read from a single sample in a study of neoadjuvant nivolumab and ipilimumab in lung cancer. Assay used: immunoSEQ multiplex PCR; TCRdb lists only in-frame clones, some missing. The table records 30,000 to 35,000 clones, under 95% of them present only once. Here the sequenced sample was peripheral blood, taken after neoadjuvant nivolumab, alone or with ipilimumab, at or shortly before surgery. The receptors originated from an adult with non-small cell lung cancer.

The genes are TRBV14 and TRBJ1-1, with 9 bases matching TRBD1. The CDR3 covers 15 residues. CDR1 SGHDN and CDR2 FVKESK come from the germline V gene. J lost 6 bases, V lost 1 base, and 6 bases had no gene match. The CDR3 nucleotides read TGTGCCAGCAGCCAAGTCGACAGGGGGATCGCTGAAGCTTTCTTT. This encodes CASSQVDRGIAEAFF.

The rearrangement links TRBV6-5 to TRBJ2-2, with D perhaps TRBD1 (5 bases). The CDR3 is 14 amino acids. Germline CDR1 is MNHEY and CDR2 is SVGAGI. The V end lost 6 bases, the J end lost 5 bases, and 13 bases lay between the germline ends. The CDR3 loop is CASSLLDTTGELFF. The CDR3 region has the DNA TGTGCCAGCAGCCTCCTGGACACGACCGGGGAGCTGTTTTTT.

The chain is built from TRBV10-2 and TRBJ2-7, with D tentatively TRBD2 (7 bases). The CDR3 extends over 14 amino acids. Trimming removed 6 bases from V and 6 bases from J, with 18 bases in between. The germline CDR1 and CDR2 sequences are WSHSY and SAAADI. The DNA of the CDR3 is TGCGCCAGCAGAAGCGGCAGGGGAGGGCTCGAGCAGTACTTC. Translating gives CASRSGRGGLEQYF.

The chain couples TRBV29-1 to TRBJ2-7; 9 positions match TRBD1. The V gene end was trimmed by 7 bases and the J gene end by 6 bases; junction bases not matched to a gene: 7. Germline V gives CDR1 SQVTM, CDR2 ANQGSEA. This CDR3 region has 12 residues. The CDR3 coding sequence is TGCAGCGGGGGACAGGGTTTGGCCGAGCAGTACTTC. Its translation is CSGGQGLAEQYF.

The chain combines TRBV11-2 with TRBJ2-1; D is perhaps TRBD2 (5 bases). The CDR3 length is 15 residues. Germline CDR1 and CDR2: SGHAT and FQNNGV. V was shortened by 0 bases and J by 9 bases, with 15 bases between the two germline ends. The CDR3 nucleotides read TGTGCCAGCAGCTTAGATCAAGCGGCCCCCCGTGAGCAGTTCTTC. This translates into CASSLDQAAPREQFF.

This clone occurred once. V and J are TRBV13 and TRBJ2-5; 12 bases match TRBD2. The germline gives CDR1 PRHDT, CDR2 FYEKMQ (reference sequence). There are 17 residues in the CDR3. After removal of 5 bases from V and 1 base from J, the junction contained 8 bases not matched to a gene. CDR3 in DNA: TGTGCCAGCAGCCCCTCGACTAGCGGGAGTCTCCAAGAGACCCAGTACTTC. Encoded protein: CASSPSTSGSLQETQYF.

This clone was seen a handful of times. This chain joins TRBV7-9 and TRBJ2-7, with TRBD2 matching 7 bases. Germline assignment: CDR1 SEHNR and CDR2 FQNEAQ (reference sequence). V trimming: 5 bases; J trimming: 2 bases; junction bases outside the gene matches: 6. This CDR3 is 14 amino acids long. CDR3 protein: CASSAPSGAYEQYF. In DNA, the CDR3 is TGTGCCAGCAGCGCACCTAGCGGAGCCTACGAGCAGTACTTC.

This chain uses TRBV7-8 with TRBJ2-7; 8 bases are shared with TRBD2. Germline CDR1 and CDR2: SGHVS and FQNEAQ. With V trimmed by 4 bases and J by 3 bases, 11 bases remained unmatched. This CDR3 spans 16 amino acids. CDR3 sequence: CASSSELLADRYEQYF. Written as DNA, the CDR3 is TGTGCCAGCAGCTCTGAGTTACTAGCGGACCGCTACGAGCAGTACTTC.

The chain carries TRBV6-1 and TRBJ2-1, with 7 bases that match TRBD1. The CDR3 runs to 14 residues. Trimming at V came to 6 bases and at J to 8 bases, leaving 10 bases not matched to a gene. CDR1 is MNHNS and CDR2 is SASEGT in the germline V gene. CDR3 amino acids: CASRPRQGLDEQFF. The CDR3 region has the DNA TGTGCCAGCAGGCCTCGACAGGGTCTCGATGAGCAGTTCTTC.

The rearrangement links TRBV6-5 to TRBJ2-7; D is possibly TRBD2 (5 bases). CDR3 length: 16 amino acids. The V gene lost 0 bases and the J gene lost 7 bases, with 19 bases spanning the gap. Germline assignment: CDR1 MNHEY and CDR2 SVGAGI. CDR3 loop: CASSYSTPSNPGEQYF. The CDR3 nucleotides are TGTGCCAGCAGTTACTCGACGCCCTCGAATCCGGGGGAGCAGTACTTC.

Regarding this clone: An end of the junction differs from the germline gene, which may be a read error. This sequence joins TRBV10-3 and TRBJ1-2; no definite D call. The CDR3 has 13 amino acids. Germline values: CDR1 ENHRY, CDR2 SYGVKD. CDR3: CAISERNQGYHRF. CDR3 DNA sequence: TGTGCCATCAGTGAGAGAAACCAAGGGTACCATCGTTTC.

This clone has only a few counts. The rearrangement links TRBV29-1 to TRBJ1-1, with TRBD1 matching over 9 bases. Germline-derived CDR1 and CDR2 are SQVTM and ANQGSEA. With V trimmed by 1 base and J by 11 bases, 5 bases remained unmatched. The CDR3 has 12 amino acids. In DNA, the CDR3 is TGCAGCGTTGAAGTACAGGGGGCACGGGCTTTCTTT. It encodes CSVEVQGARAFF.

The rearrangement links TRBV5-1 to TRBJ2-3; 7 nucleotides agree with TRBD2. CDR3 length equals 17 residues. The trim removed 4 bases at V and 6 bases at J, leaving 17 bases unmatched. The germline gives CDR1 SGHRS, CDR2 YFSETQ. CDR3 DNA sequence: TGCGCCAGCAGCGGGGGAGCCGGACTAGGAGGGCCGGATACGCAGTATTTT. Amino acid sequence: CASSGGAGLGGPDTQYF. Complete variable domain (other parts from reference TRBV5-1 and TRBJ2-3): KAGVTQTPRYLIKTRGQQVTLSCSPISGHRSVSWYQQTPGQGLQFLFEYFSETQRNKGNFPGRFSGRQFSNSRSEMNVSTLELGDSALYLCASSGGAGLGGPDTQYFGPGTRLTVL.

The CDR3 region is CSAPFVNEQFF. The DNA for the CDR3 is TGCAGTGCCCCCTTCGTCAATGAGCAGTTCTTC. The rearrangement uses TRBV20-1 and TRBJ2-1; no clear D gene. Germline assignment: CDR1 DFQATT and CDR2 SNEGSKA (reference sequence). V was clipped by 6 bases and J by 6 bases, with 9 bases between them. The CDR3 is 11 residues long.

The CDR3 is CASKREGGETQYF. The CDR3 DNA reads as TGTGCCAGCAAGCGGGAGGGAGGGGAGACCCAGTACTTC. V and J are TRBV2 and TRBJ2-5; TRBD2 matches 10 bases. V was clipped by 7 bases and J by 5 bases; unmatched bases: 4. This CDR3 region has 13 residues. CDR1 SNHLY and CDR2 FYNNEI come from the germline V gene.

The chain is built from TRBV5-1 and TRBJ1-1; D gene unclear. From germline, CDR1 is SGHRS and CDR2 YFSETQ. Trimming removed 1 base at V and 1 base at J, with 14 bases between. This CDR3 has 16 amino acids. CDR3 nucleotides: TGCGCCAGCAGCTTGATCGGAGGGATTCGGAACACTGAAGCTTTCTTT. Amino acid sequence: CASSLIGGIRNTEAFF.

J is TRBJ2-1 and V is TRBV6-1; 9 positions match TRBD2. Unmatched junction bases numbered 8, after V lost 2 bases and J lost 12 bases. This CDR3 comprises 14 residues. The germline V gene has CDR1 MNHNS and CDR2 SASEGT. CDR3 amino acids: CASSEPGTSTRQFF. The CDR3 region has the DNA TGTGCCAGCAGTGAACCCGGGACTAGCACCCGGCAGTTCTTC.

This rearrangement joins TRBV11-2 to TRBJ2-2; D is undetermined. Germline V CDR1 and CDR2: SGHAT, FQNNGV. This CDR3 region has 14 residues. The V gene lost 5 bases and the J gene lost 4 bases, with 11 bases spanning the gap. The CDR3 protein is CASSPPTGTGELFF. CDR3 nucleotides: TGTGCCAGCAGCCCTCCCACGGGCACCGGGGAGCTGTTTTTT.

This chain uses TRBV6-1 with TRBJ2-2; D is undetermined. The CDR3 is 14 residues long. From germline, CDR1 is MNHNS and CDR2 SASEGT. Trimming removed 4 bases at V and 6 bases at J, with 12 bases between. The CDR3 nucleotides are TGTGCCAGCAGTGCTACGTGGTCGGCCGGGGAGCTGTTTTTT. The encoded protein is CASSATWSAGELFF.

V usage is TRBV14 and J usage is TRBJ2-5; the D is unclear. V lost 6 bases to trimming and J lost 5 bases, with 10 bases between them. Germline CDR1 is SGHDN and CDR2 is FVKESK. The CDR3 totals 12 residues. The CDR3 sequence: CASSGRFETQYF. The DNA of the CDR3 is TGTGCCAGCAGTGGGCGTTTCGAGACCCAGTACTTC.

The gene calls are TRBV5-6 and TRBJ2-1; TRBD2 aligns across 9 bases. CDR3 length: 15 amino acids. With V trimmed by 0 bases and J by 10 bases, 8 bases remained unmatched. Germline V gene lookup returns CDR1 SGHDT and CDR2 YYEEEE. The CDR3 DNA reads TGTGCCAGCAGCTTGGGGTGGCGGGAGGGCCCCGAGCAGTTCTTC. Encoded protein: CASSLGWREGPEQFF.

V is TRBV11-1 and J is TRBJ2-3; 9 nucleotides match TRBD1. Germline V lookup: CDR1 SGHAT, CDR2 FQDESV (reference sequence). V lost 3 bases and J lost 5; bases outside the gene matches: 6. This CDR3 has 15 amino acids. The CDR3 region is CASSFGTGKGDTQYF. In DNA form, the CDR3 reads TGTGCCAGCAGCTTCGGGACAGGGAAGGGAGATACGCAGTATTTT.

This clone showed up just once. CDR3 sequence: CASSARLIASRYEQYF. CDR3 sequence (DNA): TGTGCCAGTAGTGCCCGACTAATAGCATCCCGATACGAGCAGTACTTC. This chain links TRBV19 with TRBJ2-7, with D maybe TRBD2 (5 bases). In germline, CDR1 is LNHDA, CDR2 SQIVND (reference sequence). Trimming stripped 5 bases from V and 4 bases from J, with 21 bases between. The CDR3 is made up of 16 amino acids.

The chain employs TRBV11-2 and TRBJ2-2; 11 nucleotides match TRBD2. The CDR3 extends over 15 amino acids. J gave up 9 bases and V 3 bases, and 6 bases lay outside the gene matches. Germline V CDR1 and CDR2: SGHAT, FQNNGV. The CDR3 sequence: CASSLGVTSGRELFF. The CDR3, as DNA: TGTGCCAGCAGCTTGGGGGTGACTAGCGGGAGGGAGCTGTTTTTT.

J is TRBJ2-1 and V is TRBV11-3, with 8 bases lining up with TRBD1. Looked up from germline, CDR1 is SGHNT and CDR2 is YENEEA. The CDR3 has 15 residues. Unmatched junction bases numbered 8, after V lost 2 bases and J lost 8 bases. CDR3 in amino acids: CASSLSQGAWHEQFF. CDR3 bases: TGTGCCAGCAGCTTAAGTCAGGGGGCATGGCATGAGCAGTTCTTC.

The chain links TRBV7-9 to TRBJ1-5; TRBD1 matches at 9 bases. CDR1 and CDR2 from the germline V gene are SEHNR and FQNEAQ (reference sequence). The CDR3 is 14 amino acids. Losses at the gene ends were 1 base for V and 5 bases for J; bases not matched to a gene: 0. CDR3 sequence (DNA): TGTGCCAGCAGCTTAGGGACAGGGGATCAGCCCCAGCATTTT. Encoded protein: CASSLGTGDQPQHF. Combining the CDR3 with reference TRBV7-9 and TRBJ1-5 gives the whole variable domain DTGVSQNPRHKITKRGQNVTFRCDPISEHNRLYWYRQTLGQGPEFLTYFQNEAQLEKSRLLSDRFSAERPKGSFSTLEIQRTEQGDSAMYLCASSLGTGDQPQHFGDGTRLSIL.

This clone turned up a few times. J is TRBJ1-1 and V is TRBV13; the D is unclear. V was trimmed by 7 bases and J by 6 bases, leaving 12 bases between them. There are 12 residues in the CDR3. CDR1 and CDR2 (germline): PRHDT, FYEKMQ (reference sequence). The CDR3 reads CASTVEYAEAFF. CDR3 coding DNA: TGTGCCAGCACGGTTGAGTACGCTGAAGCTTTCTTT.

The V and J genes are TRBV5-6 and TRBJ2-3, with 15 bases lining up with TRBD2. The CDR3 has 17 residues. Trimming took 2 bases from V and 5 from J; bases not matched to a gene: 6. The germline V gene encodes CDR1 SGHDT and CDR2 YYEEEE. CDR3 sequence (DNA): TGTGCCAGCAGCTTACCAGGGGGACTAGCGGGAGGAGATACGCAGTATTTT. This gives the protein CASSLPGGLAGGDTQYF. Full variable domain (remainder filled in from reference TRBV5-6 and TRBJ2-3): DAGVTQSPTHLIKTRGQQVTLRCSPKSGHDTVSWYQQALGQGPQFIFQYYEEEERQRGNFPDRFSGHQFPNYSSELNVNALLLGDSALYLCASSLPGGLAGGDTQYFGPGTRLTVL.

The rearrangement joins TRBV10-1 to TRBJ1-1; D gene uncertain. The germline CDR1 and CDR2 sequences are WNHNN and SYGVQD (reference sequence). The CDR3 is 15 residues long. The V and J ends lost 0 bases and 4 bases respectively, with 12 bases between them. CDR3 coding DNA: TGCGCCAGCAGTGAGTCGGGGAGGGCCGCCACTGAAGCTTTCTTT. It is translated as CASSESGRAATEAFF.

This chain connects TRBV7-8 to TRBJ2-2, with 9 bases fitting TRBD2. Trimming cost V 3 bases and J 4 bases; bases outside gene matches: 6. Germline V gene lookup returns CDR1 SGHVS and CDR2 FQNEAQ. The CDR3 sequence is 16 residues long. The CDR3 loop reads CASSLLASGTTGELFF. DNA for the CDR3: TGTGCCAGCAGCTTGCTGGCTAGCGGGACCACCGGGGAGCTGTTTTTT. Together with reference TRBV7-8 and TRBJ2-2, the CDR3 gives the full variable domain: GAGVSQSPRYKVAKRGQDVALRCDPISGHVSLFWYQQALGQGPEFLTYFQNEAQLDKSGLPSDRFFAERPEGSVSTLKIQRTQQEDSAVYLCASSLLASGTTGELFFGEGSRLTVL.

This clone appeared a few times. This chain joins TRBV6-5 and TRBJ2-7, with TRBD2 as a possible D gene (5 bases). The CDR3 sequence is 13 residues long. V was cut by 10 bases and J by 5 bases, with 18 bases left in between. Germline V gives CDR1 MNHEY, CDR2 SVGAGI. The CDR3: CATTDYSGDEQYF. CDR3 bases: TGTGCCACTACCGATTACTCCGGGGACGAGCAGTACTTC.